The rows below give T cell receptor beta chains drawn from one sample of a study of OX40 agonist ivuxolimab in advanced cancers. Sequencing used immunoSEQ multiplex PCR; TCRdb keeps in-frame clones, though not all of them. Among approximately 99,000 clones, around 95% were seen once, and the ten largest hold around 2%. The sample here was CD4+ or CD8+ T cells sorted from blood, taken in a trial of the OX40 agonist ivuxolimab. The receptors were gathered from an adult with an advanced solid tumor such as melanoma, head and neck, liver or kidney cancer. Both conserved end residues are part of each CDR3. The order of the fields is D gene, J gene, clone size, V gene, CDR3 protein, CDR3 DNA. A D gene is named only where the DNA matches it firmly. Size is stated for part of the rows, as once, few or many counts, or as a class when the clone is expanded.

.,TRBJ2-7,.,TRBV19,CASSEGRNEQYF,TGTGCCAGTAGTGAGGGTCGGAACGAGCAGTACTTC
TRBD2,TRBJ2-2,.,TRBV18,CASSPSSGENTGELFF,TGTGCCAGCTCACCCTCTAGCGGGGAGAACACCGGGGAGCTGTTTTTT
.,TRBJ2-7,.,TRBV9,CASSQTEGLSYEQYF,TGTGCCAGCAGCCAGACCGAGGGGCTCTCCTACGAGCAGTACTTC
.,TRBJ2-5,.,TRBV15,CATSREVEETQYF,TGTGCCACCAGCAGAGAGGTAGAAGAGACCCAGTACTTC
.,TRBJ2-1,.,TRBV12-1,CASSSSRDRNEQFF,TGTGCCAGCAGCTCTTCGCGGGATCGCAATGAGCAGTTCTTC
TRBD1,TRBJ2-1,.,TRBV9,CASSRQGDLDEQFF,TGTGCCAGCAGCCGACAGGGGGATCTCGATGAGCAGTTCTTC
TRBD1,TRBJ1-5,once,TRBV6-1,CASRSGTDSNQPQHF,TGTGCCAGCAGATCCGGGACAGATAGCAATCAGCCCCAGCATTTT
.,TRBJ2-1,.,TRBV27,CASSLGPSSYNEQFF,TGTGCCAGCAGTTTAGGACCTAGCTCCTACAATGAGCAGTTCTTC
.,TRBJ2-7,.,TRBV4-1,CASSRGVEQYF,TGCGCCAGCAGCCGGGGCGTCGAGCAGTACTTC
TRBD1,TRBJ2-3,.,TRBV11-2,CASSLEPPGTGVTDTQYF,TGTGCCAGCAGCTTAGAACCTCCCGGGACAGGGGTCACAGATACGCAGTATTTT
.,TRBJ1-5,.,TRBV6-5,CASSSHSNQPQHF,TGTGCCAGCAGCTCACATAGCAATCAGCCCCAGCATTTT
.,TRBJ2-1,.,TRBV27,CASSLYPNYNEQFF,TGTGCCAGCAGTTTATACCCCAACTACAATGAGCAGTTCTTC
.,TRBJ2-1,.,TRBV4-1,CASSQDPRLYNEQFF,TGCGCCAGCAGCCAAGATCCGAGACTTTACAATGAGCAGTTCTTC
.,TRBJ2-2,.,TRBV19,CASELVPGELFF,TGTGCCAGTGAACTAGTGCCTGGGGAGCTGTTTTTT
.,TRBJ2-5,.,TRBV7-9,CASSPRIAEEQYF,TGTGCCAGCAGCCCCCGAATAGCGGAAGAGCAGTACTTC
TRBD1,TRBJ1-2,once,TRBV4-3,CASSHGQGGGYTF,TGCGCCAGCAGCCACGGACAGGGAGGTGGCTACACCTTC
.,TRBJ2-3,.,TRBV27,CASSSTDTQYF,TGTGCCAGCAGTAGCACAGATACGCAGTATTTT
TRBD2,TRBJ2-7,.,TRBV28,CASSLAGGSYEQYF,TGTGCCAGCAGTTTGGCGGGGGGCTCCTACGAGCAGTACTTC
.,TRBJ2-1,once,TRBV15,CATSRGVGGNEQFF,TGTGCCACCAGCAGAGGGGTCGGAGGCAATGAGCAGTTCTTC
TRBD2,TRBJ2-7,.,TRBV7-3,CASSSPGSGTVNYEQYF,TGTGCCAGCAGCTCCCCGGGTAGCGGGACCGTAAACTACGAGCAGTACTTC
.,TRBJ2-3,.,TRBV7-9,CASHSLASDSTDTQYF,TGTGCCAGCCATTCGTTAGCAAGTGATAGCACAGATACGCAGTATTTT
.,TRBJ2-1,.,TRBV6-6,CASSLSGGGLQFF,TGTGCCAGCAGTCTCTCAGGCGGTGGCCTGCAGTTCTTC
.,TRBJ2-3,.,TRBV19,CASSISPGASTDTQYF,TGTGCCAGTAGTATAAGTCCGGGAGCGAGCACAGATACGCAGTATTTT
.,TRBJ1-2,once,TRBV28,CASSLAGRYGYTF,TGTGCCAGCAGTTTGGCAGGGAGGTATGGCTACACCTTC
TRBD2,TRBJ2-4,once,TRBV9,CASSLGGTSGNIQYF,TGTGCCAGCAGCTTAGGAGGGACTAGCGGAAACATTCAGTACTTC
TRBD1,TRBJ2-2,.,TRBV9,CASQGQGGDTGELFF,TGTGCCAGCCAGGGACAGGGGGGTGACACCGGGGAGCTGTTTTTT
.,TRBJ2-1,.,TRBV11-3,CASSLKTSEQFF,TGTGCCAGCAGCTTAAAAACTAGTGAGCAGTTCTTC
.,TRBJ2-2,.,TRBV5-5,CASSFLSGTGELFF,TGTGCCAGCAGCTTTTTGTCGGGCACCGGGGAGCTGTTTTTT
.,TRBJ2-3,.,TRBV28,CASSLRGASTDTQYF,TGTGCCAGCAGTTTGAGGGGAGCAAGTACAGATACGCAGTATTTT